These 10 T cell receptor beta chains came from one sample sequenced in a study of blood T cell repertoires in COVID-19 (dated by TCRdb to about 2020). Library method: the immunoSEQ multiplex PCR assay. Drawn from immuneACCESS, this table holds only the in-frame rearrangements with V and J called that TCRdb kept. Clones are partly lost; checked studies trace under half to an unresolved V gene and leave the rest unexplained. Recorded for this sample are about 230,000 clones; roughly 81% of them occurred a single time. Clones ranked in the top ten supply about 0.91% of the sample. Sequencing was carried out using peripheral blood. These receptors came from a man between 35 and 55 years old with acute or convalescent COVID-19.

The V call is TRBV6-5, the J call TRBJ2-3; 12 bases map to TRBD2. The V segment lost 7 bases and the J segment 4 bases; nucleotides outside the gene matches: 3. The CDR3 sequence is 14 residues long. Germline CDR1 and CDR2: MNHEY and SVGAGI. The CDR3 sequence is CASMLAGGPDTQYF. The DNA of the CDR3 is TGTGCCAGCATGCTAGCGGGGGGGCCAGATACGCAGTATTTT.

The chain recombines TRBV21-1 with TRBJ1-1. TRBV21-1 is a listed pseudogene. The CDR3 runs 14 residues. This chain's CDR3 is CASSKGNLPLEAFF. The CDR3 nucleotides are TGTGCCAGCAGCAAAGGAAACCTCCCACTTGAAGCTTTCTTT.

This chain connects TRBV5-1 to TRBJ1-1, with D perhaps TRBD1 (6 bases). With 4 bases removed from V and 6 bases from J, the gap between germline ends came to 13 bases. Germline values: CDR1 SGHRS, CDR2 YFSETQ. There are 13 residues in the CDR3. The CDR3 DNA sequence: TGCGCCAGCAGCAACATAGGGGGAGCTGAAGCTTTCTTT. Its protein is CASSNIGGAEAFF.

This clone was seen once. This chain connects TRBV18 to TRBJ1-1, with 8 bases aligning to TRBD1. The length of the CDR3 is 17 residues. CDR1 is KGHSH and CDR2 is LQKENI in the germline V gene. The V and J ends lost 2 bases and 3 bases, in that order; junction bases with no gene match: 11. CDR3 bases: TGTGCCAGCTCACCAAATGTCGCAGGGGGCGGGGACACTGAAGCTTTCTTT. As protein: CASSPNVAGGGDTEAFF.

For the CDR3, the DNA is TGTGCCAGCAGTTTACGGCCCCGACAGGGTCCTAGCTCACCCCTCCACTTT. Translation: CASSLRPRQGPSSPLHF. V gene TRBV27 combines with J gene TRBJ1-6; 7 bases are shared with TRBD1. CDR3 length equals 17 residues. Looked up from germline, CDR1 is MNHEY and CDR2 is SMNVEV (reference sequence). J gave up 10 bases and V 2 bases, and 14 bases lay outside the gene matches.

This clone was observed a single time. The V and J genes are TRBV3-1 (or the pseudogene TRBV3-2) and TRBJ1-4; D remains unclear. The CDR3 is 15 amino acids. V shed 0 bases and J shed 4 bases, with 9 bases lying between them. Germline CDR1 LGHDT, CDR2 YNNKEL (reference sequence). The DNA of the CDR3 is TGTGCCAGCAGCCAAGATCCCGGGAATAATGAAAAACTGTTTTTT. Its translation: CASSQDPGNNEKLFF.

The chain joins TRBV30 to TRBJ2-7; D gene uncertain. Germline V gives CDR1 GTSNPN, CDR2 SVGIG (reference sequence). This CDR3 region has 12 residues. The V and J ends lost 2 bases and 2 bases respectively, with 7 bases between them. CDR3 sequence: CAWSQKTYEQYF. The CDR3 DNA sequence: TGTGCCTGGAGTCAAAAAACCTACGAGCAGTACTTC.

J is TRBJ1-2 and V is TRBV27, with TRBD1 identical over 7 bases. From germline, CDR1 is MNHEY and CDR2 SMNVEV (reference sequence). Trimming at V came to 4 bases and at J to 4 bases, leaving 6 bases not matched to a gene. This CDR3 region has 14 residues. CDR3 loop: CASSSWGQSYGYTF. CDR3 bases: TGTGCCAGCAGTTCCTGGGGACAGAGCTATGGCTACACCTTC.

The chain recombines TRBV18 with TRBJ1-1, with TRBD1 identical over 7 bases. This CDR3 comprises 14 residues. From germline, CDR1 is KGHSH and CDR2 LQKENI. The J segment lost 0 bases and the V segment lost 6 bases, leaving 4 bases of the junction unmatched. For the CDR3, the DNA is TGTGCCAGCTCGCCGGGACAGTTGAACACTGAAGCTTTCTTT. Its protein product is CASSPGQLNTEAFF.

The chain uses TRBV27 and TRBJ2-7; possibly TRBD1 for D (6 bases). This CDR3 is 13 amino acids long. Germline-derived CDR1 and CDR2 are MNHEY and SMNVEV (reference sequence). Trimming left V 2 bases short and J 5 bases short, with 10 bases between. This CDR3 reads CASSLQGRDEQYF. DNA for the CDR3: TGTGCCAGCAGTTTACAGGGGAGAGACGAGCAGTACTTC.